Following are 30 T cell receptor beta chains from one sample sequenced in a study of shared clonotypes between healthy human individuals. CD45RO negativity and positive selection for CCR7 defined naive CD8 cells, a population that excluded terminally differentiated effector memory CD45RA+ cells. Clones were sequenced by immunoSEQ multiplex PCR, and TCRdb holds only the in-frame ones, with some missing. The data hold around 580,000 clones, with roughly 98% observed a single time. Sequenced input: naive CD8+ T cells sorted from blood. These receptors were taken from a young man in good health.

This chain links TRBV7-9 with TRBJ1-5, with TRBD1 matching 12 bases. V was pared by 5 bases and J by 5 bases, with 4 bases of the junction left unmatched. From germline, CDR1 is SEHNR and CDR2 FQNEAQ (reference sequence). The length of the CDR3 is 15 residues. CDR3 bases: TGTGCCAGCAGCGAGGGACAGGGGGCACATCAGCCCCAGCATTTT. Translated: CASSEGQGAHQPQHF.

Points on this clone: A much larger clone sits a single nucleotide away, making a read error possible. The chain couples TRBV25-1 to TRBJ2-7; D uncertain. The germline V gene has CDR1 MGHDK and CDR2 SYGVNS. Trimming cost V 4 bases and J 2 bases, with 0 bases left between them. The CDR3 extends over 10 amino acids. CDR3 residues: CASSAYEQYF. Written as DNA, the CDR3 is TGTGCCAGCAGTGCCTACGAGCAGTACTTC.

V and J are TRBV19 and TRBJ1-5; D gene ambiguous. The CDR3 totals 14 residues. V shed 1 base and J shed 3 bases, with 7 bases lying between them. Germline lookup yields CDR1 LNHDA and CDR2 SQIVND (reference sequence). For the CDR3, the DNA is TGTGCCAGTAGTATAGCGCAGGACAATCAGCCCCAGCATTTT. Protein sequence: CASSIAQDNQPQHF.

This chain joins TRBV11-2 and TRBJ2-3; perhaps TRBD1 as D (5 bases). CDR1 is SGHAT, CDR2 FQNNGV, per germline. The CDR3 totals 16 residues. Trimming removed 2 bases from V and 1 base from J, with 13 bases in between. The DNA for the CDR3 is TGTGCCAGCAGCTTATTAACAGGATCACGCACAGATACGCAGTATTTT. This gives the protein CASSLLTGSRTDTQYF. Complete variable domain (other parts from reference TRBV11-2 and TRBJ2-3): EAGVAQSPRYKIIEKRQSVAFWCNPISGHATLYWYQQILGQGPKLLIQFQNNGVVDDSQLPKDRFSAERLKGVDSTLKIQPAKLEDSAVYLCASSLLTGSRTDTQYFGPGTRLTVL.

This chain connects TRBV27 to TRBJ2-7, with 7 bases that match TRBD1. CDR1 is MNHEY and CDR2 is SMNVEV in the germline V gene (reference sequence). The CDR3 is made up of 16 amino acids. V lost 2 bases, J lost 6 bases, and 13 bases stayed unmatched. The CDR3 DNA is TGTGCCAGCAGTTTAGGATTCGGATACAGGGGATTCGAGCAGTACTTC. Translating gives CASSLGFGYRGFEQYF.

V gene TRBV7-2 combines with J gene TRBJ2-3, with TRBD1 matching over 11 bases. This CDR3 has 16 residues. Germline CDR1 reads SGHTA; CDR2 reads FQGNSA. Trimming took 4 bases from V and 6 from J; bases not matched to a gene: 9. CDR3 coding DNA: TGTGCCAGCAGCTCCGGACAGGGGGCTATAGTGGATACGCAGTATTTT. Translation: CASSSGQGAIVDTQYF.

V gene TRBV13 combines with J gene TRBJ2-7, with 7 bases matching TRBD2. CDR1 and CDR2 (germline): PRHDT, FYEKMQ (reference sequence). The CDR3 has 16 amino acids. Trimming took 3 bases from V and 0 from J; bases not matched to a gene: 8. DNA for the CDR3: TGTGCCAGCAGCTTTCAGCTAGCGGAGGACTCCTACGAGCAGTACTTC. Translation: CASSFQLAEDSYEQYF.

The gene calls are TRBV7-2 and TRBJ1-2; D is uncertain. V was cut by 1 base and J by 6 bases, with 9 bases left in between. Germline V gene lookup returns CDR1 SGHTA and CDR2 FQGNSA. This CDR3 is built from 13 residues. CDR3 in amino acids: CASSLVGWDGYTF. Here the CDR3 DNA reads TGTGCCAGCAGCTTAGTCGGTTGGGATGGCTACACCTTC.

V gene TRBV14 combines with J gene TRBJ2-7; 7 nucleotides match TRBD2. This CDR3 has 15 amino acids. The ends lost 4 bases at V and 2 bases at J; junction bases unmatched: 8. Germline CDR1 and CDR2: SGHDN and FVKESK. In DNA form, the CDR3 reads TGTGCCAGCAGCCTCTACGCGGGAGTCCCCTACGAGCAGTACTTC. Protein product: CASSLYAGVPYEQYF.

CDR3 region: CASSDGTGGRYNEQFF. The CDR3 DNA follows: TGCGCCAGCAGCGACGGGACAGGGGGCAGGTACAATGAGCAGTTCTTC. J is TRBJ2-1 and V is TRBV5-1, with 12 bases identical to TRBD1. With V trimmed by 4 bases and J by 4 bases, 6 bases remained unmatched. Germline loops: CDR1 SGHRS, CDR2 YFSETQ. The CDR3 runs 16 residues. The whole variable domain, filled in from reference TRBV5-1 and TRBJ2-1, reads KAGVTQTPRYLIKTRGQQVTLSCSPISGHRSVSWYQQTPGQGLQFLFEYFSETQRNKGNFPGRFSGRQFSNSRSEMNVSTLELGDSALYLCASSDGTGGRYNEQFFGPGTRLTVL.

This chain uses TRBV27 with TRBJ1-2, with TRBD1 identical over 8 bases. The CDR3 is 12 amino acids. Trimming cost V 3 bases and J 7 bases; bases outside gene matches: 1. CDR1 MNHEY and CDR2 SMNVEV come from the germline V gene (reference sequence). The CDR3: CASSLTGAGYTF. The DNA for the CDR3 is TGTGCCAGCAGTTTGACAGGGGCTGGCTACACCTTC.

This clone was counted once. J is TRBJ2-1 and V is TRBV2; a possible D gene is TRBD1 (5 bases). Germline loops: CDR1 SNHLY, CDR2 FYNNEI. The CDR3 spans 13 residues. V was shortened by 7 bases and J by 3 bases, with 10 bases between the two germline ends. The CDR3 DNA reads TGTGCCAGCAACACAGACAGCTACAATGAGCAGTTCTTC. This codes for CASNTDSYNEQFF.

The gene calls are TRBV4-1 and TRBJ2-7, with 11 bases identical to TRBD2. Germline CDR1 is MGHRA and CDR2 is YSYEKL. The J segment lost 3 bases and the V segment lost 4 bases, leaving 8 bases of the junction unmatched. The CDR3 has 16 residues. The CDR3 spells CASSPHSGRDYYEQYF. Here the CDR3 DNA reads TGCGCCAGCAGCCCTCATAGCGGGAGGGACTACTACGAGCAGTACTTC.

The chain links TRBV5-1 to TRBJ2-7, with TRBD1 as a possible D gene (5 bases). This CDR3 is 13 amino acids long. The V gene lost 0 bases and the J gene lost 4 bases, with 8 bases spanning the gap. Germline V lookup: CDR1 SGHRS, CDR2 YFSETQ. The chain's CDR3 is CASSLASGYEQYF. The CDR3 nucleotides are TGCGCCAGCAGCTTGGCCTCAGGGTACGAGCAGTACTTC.

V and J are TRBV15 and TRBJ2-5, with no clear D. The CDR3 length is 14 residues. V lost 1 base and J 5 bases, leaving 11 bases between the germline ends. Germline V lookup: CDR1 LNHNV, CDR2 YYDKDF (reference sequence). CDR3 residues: CATSRGPGRETQYF. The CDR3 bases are TGTGCCACCAGCAGAGGTCCGGGCAGGGAGACCCAGTACTTC.

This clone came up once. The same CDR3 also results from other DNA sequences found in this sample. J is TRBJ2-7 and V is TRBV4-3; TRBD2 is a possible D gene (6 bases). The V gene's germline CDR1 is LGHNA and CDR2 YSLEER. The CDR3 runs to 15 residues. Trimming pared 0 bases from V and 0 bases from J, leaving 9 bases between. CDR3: CASSQDRGSSYEQYF. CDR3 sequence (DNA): TGCGCCAGCAGCCAAGATCGGGGGAGCTCCTACGAGCAGTACTTC.

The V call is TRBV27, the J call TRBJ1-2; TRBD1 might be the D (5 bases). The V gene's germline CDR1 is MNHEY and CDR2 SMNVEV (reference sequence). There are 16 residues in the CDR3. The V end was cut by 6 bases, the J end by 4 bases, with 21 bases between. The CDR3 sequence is CASSVLRQEGTYGYTF. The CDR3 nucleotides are TGTGCCAGCAGCGTTCTTCGCCAAGAGGGGACCTATGGCTACACCTTC.

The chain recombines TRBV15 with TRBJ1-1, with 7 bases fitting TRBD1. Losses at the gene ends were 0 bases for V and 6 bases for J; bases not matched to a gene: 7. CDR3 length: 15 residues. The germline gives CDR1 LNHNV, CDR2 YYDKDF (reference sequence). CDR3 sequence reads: CATSRDSFGTAEAFF. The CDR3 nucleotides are TGTGCCACCAGCAGAGATTCATTTGGGACAGCTGAAGCTTTCTTT.

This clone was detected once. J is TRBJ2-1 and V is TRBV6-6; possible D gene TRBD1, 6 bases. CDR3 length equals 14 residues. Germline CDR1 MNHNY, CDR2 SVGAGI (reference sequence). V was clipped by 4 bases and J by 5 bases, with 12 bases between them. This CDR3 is CASSLGQRDNEQFF. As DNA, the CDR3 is TGTGCCAGCAGTTTAGGACAGCGAGACAATGAGCAGTTCTTC.

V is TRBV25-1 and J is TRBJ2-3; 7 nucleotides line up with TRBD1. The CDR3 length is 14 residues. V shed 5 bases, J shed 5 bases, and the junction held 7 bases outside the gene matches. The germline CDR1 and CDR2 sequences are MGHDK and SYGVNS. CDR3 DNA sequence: TGTGCCAGCAGTCCAGGGGGTCGCGGAGATACGCAGTATTTT. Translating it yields CASSPGGRGDTQYF.

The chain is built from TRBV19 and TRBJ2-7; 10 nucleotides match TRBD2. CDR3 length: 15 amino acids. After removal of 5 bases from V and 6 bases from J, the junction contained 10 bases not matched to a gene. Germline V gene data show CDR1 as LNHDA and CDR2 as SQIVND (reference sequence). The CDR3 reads CASSPLAGFPGEQYF. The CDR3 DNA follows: TGTGCCAGTAGTCCACTAGCGGGATTTCCCGGCGAGCAGTACTTC.

The CDR3 loop reads CSVGGPGQGRSKNEQYF. CDR3 in DNA: TGCAGCGTAGGGGGCCCGGGACAGGGTAGATCGAAGAACGAGCAGTACTTC. The chain employs TRBV29-1 and TRBJ2-7; 9 bases fit TRBD1. The CDR3 is 17 residues long. V shed 6 bases and J 5 bases; nucleotides not matched to a gene: 20. CDR1 and CDR2 (germline): SQVTM, ANQGSEA.

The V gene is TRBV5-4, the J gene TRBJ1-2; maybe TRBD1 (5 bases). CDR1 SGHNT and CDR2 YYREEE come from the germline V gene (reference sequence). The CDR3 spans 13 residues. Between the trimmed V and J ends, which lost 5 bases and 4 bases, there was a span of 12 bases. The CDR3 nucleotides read TGTGCCAGCAGGGGGGTACAGACCTATGGCTACACCTTC. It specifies CASRGVQTYGYTF.

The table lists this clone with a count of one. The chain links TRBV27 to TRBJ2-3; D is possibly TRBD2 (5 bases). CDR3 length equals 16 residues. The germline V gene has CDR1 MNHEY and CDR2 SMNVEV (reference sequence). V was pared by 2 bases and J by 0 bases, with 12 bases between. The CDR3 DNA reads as TGTGCCAGCAGTTTAGCAACGAGGGTCAGCACAGATACGCAGTATTTT. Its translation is CASSLATRVSTDTQYF.

DNA for the CDR3: TGTGCCAGCAGTCTAGGGACAGGGGGGGCCTATGGCTACACCTTC. Residues: CASSLGTGGAYGYTF. The J gene is TRBJ1-2, the V gene TRBV27; 11 bases fit TRBD1. V was pared by 5 bases and J by 4 bases, with 6 bases of the junction left unmatched. Germline CDR1 MNHEY, CDR2 SMNVEV (reference sequence). The CDR3 spans 15 residues.

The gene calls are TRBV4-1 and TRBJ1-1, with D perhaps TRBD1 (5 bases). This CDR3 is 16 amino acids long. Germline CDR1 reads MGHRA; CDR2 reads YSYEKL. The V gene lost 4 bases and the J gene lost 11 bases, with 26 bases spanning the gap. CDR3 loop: CASSPIQEGGGLEAFF. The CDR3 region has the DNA TGCGCCAGCAGCCCCATTCAGGAGGGTGGGGGGTTAGAGGCTTTCTTT.

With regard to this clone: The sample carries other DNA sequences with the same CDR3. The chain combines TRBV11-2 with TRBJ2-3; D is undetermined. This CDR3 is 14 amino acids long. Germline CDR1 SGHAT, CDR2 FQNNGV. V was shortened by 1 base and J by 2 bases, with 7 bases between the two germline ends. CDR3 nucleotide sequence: TGTGCCAGCAGCTTAGTTGGCGACACAGATACGCAGTATTTT. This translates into CASSLVGDTDTQYF.

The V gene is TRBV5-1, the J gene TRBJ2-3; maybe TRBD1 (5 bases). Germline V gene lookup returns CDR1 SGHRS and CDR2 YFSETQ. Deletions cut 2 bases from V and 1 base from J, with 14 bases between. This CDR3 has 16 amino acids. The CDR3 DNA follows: TGCGCCAGCAGCTTTGTAGGGGCGCAGGGCACAGATACGCAGTATTTT. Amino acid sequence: CASSFVGAQGTDTQYF.

The CDR3 sequence: CATQLGNEQYF. DNA for the CDR3: TGTGCCACCCAACTAGGGAACGAGCAGTACTTC. The chain links TRBV28 to TRBJ2-7, with a weak D call TRBD2 (5 bases). The germline CDR1 and CDR2 sequences are MDHEN and SYDVKM. Trimming cost V 10 bases and J 5 bases, with 12 bases left between them. This CDR3 spans 11 amino acids. Based on the CDR3 plus reference TRBV28 and TRBJ2-7, the full variable domain is DVKVTQSSRYLVKRTGEKVFLECVQDMDHENMFWYRQDPGLGLRLIYFSYDVKMKEKGDIPEGYSVSREKKERFSLILESASTNQTSMYLCATQLGNEQYFGPGTRLTVT.

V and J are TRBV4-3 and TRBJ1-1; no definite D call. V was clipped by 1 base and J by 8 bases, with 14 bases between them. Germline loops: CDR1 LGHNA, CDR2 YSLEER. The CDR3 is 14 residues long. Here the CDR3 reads CASSQGVAGREAFF. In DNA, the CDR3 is TGCGCCAGCAGCCAAGGAGTGGCGGGCAGAGAAGCTTTCTTT.